This entry is about one T cell receptor (beta chain). This clonotype was found many times. It lacks a known antigen. Within one base of it there is no much larger clone, and no base qualities were kept. The meaning of the sample's time point label: approximately 40 days after influenza vaccine administration. The entry originates in a study of response to subunit inactivated influenza vaccine (dated by TCRdb to between 2018 and 2020). Turning to the overall study: Deep quantitative T cell receptor repertoire profiling was used in the study to track responses to a trivalent subunit inactivated influenza vaccine.

Library preparation employed RT-PCR. The sequencer listed for this sample is Illumina HiSeq 2500. Using fastp at Q25 and MiXCR, TCRdb reprocessed the public reads and kept productive beta chains. Each CDR3 protein gets just one entry, which takes the most common genes and DNA from the rows behind it. The sample profile shows some 480,000 distinct CDR3 sequences; approximately 9.9% of them were found once. The ten biggest clones cover about an eighth of the sample. The V and J ends are trimmed by 6 bases and 3 bases, leaving 17 bases between them. From its cysteine to its phenylalanine, the CDR3 spans 15 amino acids. The entry retains the CDR3 DNA only, 45 bases that are in frame from base 1. The germline V gene supplies CDR1 MNHEY and CDR2 SVGEGT. What the authors observed across the whole study: The authors proposed that each seasonal influenza vaccination may bring in only a limited number of new T cells.

In this chain, TRBV6-2 or TRBV6-3 is recombined with TRBJ1-1; TRBD1 is perhaps the D gene, given 6 matching bases. The clonotype originates from a man between 50 and 59 years old who received an inactivated influenza vaccine. Donor details come from another sample of the same person, matched by shared clones. The sample in question was PBMCs from blood, obtained 40 to 50 days after vaccination. The CDR3 amino acid sequence is: CASRKGTLSDTEAFF. Read as DNA, the sequence is TGTGCCAGCAGAAAGGGGACATTGTCGGACACTGAAGCTTTCTTT.